One and the same sample provided the 24 T cell receptor beta chains below, sequenced in a study of PD-1 blockade in classical Hodgkin lymphoma. Time point denoted: cycle 4 day 1 (C4D1), after 5 to 7 weeks of nivolumab. Every patient had relapsed following autologous stem cell transplantation, and cohorts differed in brentuximab vedotin exposure. Profiling relied on immunoSEQ multiplex PCR, and the TCRdb table lists in-frame clones only, not all of them. This repertoire shows 34,000 or so clones, around 82% found once; its top ten account for 17%. Source: peripheral blood mononuclear cells (PBMCs), taken before the fourth cycle of nivolumab. These receptor sequences come from a human donor with classical Hodgkin lymphoma.

This chain joins TRBV9 and TRBJ2-2; tentative D call: TRBD1 (5 bases). Germline assignment: CDR1 SGDLS and CDR2 YYNGEE. The CDR3 loop spans 13 amino acids. V shed 6 bases and J shed 2 bases, with 8 bases lying between them. CDR3 amino acids: CASTQGNTGELFF. The CDR3 DNA is TGTGCCAGCACTCAGGGTAACACCGGGGAGCTGTTTTTT.

The chain is built from TRBV7-6 and TRBJ1-1; D perhaps matches TRBD1 (6 bases). The CDR3 covers 12 residues. The V end lost 4 bases, the J end lost 5 bases, and 8 bases lay between the germline ends. Germline loops: CDR1 SGHVS, CDR2 FNYEAQ. The CDR3 region is CASSSQGTEAFF. The CDR3 region has the DNA TGTGCCAGCAGCTCCCAGGGGACTGAAGCTTTCTTT.

This chain connects TRBV5-4 to TRBJ1-6; 7 positions match TRBD1. V lost 3 bases and J lost 6; bases outside the gene matches: 6. The CDR3 length is 15 residues. Germline lookup yields CDR1 SGHNT and CDR2 YYREEE (reference sequence). CDR3 protein: CASSYSGGLNSPLHF. Here the CDR3 DNA reads TGTGCCAGCAGCTATTCAGGGGGACTTAATTCACCCCTCCACTTT.

This chain links TRBV28 with TRBJ2-1, with 7 bases that match TRBD1. This CDR3 comprises 15 residues. CDR1 is MDHEN, CDR2 SYDVKM, per germline. Trimming took 1 base from V and 4 from J; bases not matched to a gene: 4. CDR3 amino acids: CASSLLQGVYNEQFF. The DNA of the CDR3 is TGTGCCAGCAGTTTATTGCAGGGGGTTTACAATGAGCAGTTCTTC.

The chain is built from TRBV5-8 and TRBJ2-5, with 9 bases aligning to TRBD1. The germline gives CDR1 SGHTS, CDR2 YDEGEE. With 0 bases clipped from V and 3 bases from J, the junction kept 6 bases outside the gene matches. The CDR3 is 16 residues long. The CDR3 DNA is TGTGCCAGCAGCTTGGCTCGGACAGGGGAGGAAGAGACCCAGTACTTC. This encodes CASSLARTGEEETQYF.

This clone was seen a handful of times. The rearrangement links TRBV10-3 to TRBJ1-3; D ambiguous. Per germline, CDR1 ENHRY and CDR2 SYGVKD. V was pared by 3 bases and J by 0 bases, with 9 bases between. There are 15 residues in the CDR3. In DNA, the CDR3 is TGTGCCATCAGTGACACCGTACTCTCTGGAAACACCATATATTTT. Its translation is CAISDTVLSGNTIYF.

The gene calls are TRBV7-9 and TRBJ2-1, with D unresolved. This CDR3 is built from 15 residues. Trimming shortened V by 2 bases and J by 2 bases, and 10 bases separated the two germline ends. CDR1 is SEHNR, CDR2 FQNEAQ, per germline (reference sequence). CDR3 nucleotides: TGTGCCAGCAGCTTAACGGAAGTTACCTACAATGAGCAGTTCTTC. Residues: CASSLTEVTYNEQFF.

This chain joins TRBV5-1 and TRBJ2-4; a possible D gene is TRBD1 (5 bases). Trimming left V 4 bases short and J 0 bases short, with 14 bases between. Germline V gives CDR1 SGHRS, CDR2 YFSETQ. The CDR3 covers 16 residues. CDR3 DNA sequence: TGCGCCAGCAGCCTGGGAAGGGGCCTAGCCAAAAACATTCAGTACTTC. Its protein is CASSLGRGLAKNIQYF.

The rearrangement joins TRBV7-3 to TRBJ2-3; possible D gene TRBD1, 6 bases. CDR1 and CDR2 from the germline V gene are SGHTA and FQGTGA. V dropped 2 bases and J dropped 1 base, with 13 bases sitting between them. This CDR3 has 16 residues. The CDR3 spells CASSLSGAQGTDTQYF. CDR3 nucleotide sequence: TGTGCCAGCAGCTTATCAGGGGCTCAGGGCACAGATACGCAGTATTTT.

The chain couples TRBV7-2 to TRBJ2-2; D not certain. This CDR3 has 13 amino acids. V lost 8 bases and J 0 bases, leaving 7 bases between the germline ends. The V gene's germline CDR1 is SGHTA and CDR2 FQGNSA. The CDR3 nucleotides read TGTGCCAGCTCGCCAGCGAACACCGGGGAGCTGTTTTTT. It encodes CASSPANTGELFF.

The J gene is TRBJ2-7, the V gene TRBV19, with 7 nucleotides matching TRBD1. Germline CDR1 and CDR2: LNHDA and SQIVND (reference sequence). V was pared by 3 bases and J by 3 bases, with 8 bases of the junction left unmatched. CDR3 length: 15 amino acids. CDR3 sequence reads: CASSIRPGGDYEQYV. CDR3 in DNA: TGTGCCAGTAGTATTAGGCCAGGGGGAGACTACGAGCAGTACGTC.

The CDR3 sequence: CSVATGANTEAFF. DNA of the CDR3: TGCAGCGTGGCAACAGGGGCGAACACTGAAGCTTTCTTT. The chain is built from TRBV29-1 and TRBJ1-1, with 7 bases matching TRBD1. This CDR3 comprises 13 residues. Germline values: CDR1 SQVTM, CDR2 ANQGSEA. V was clipped by 6 bases and J by 1 base; unmatched bases: 5.

This rearrangement joins TRBV7-2 to TRBJ2-5; the D gene is possibly TRBD2 (7 bases). The CDR3 is 17 residues long. Per germline, CDR1 SGHTA and CDR2 FQGNSA. V lost 1 base to trimming and J lost 4 bases, with 19 bases between them. The CDR3 DNA follows: TGTGCCAGCAGCTTAGGGGGCCTAGGGGGGGCAAGAGAGACCCAGTACTTC. It specifies CASSLGGLGGARETQYF.

CDR3 coding DNA: TGCGCCAGCAGCTTGCAGGGCCACTATGGCTACACCTTC. Translated, it gives CASSLQGHYGYTF. The chain carries TRBV5-1 and TRBJ1-2, with D tentatively TRBD1 (5 bases). Germline V gives CDR1 SGHRS, CDR2 YFSETQ. Trimming shortened V by 1 base and J by 3 bases, and 7 bases separated the two germline ends. This CDR3 contains 13 residues.

The chain employs TRBV9 and TRBJ2-5, with TRBD2 matching 11 bases. The CDR3 is 14 amino acids. V lost 4 bases and J lost 4; bases outside the gene matches: 3. Germline V lookup: CDR1 SGDLS, CDR2 YYNGEE. CDR3 residues: CASSRGLAVETQYF. CDR3 DNA: TGTGCCAGCAGCAGGGGACTAGCGGTAGAGACCCAGTACTTC.

J is TRBJ2-7 and V is TRBV6-1; 9 nucleotides agree with TRBD1. Trimming cost V 2 bases and J 4 bases; bases outside gene matches: 6. The germline V gene has CDR1 MNHNS and CDR2 SASEGT. The CDR3 runs 15 residues. The CDR3 reads CASSELGTGYYEQYV. CDR3 bases: TGTGCCAGCAGTGAACTCGGGACAGGGTATTACGAGCAGTACGTC.

The V and J genes are TRBV6-6 and TRBJ1-5, with a weak D call TRBD1 (5 bases). The CDR3 length is 15 residues. Germline-derived CDR1 and CDR2 are MNHNY and SVGAGI (reference sequence). Trimming pared 6 bases from V and 0 bases from J, leaving 12 bases between. CDR3 coding DNA: TGTGCCAGCAGCTCGGGACGCAATAGCAATCAGCCCCAGCATTTT. It specifies CASSSGRNSNQPQHF.

The chain carries TRBV7-2 and TRBJ1-1; D perhaps matches TRBD1 (5 bases). The CDR3 runs 13 residues. CDR1 is SGHTA, CDR2 FQGNSA, per germline. The V gene lost 4 bases and the J gene lost 10 bases, with 16 bases spanning the gap. The CDR3 DNA reads as TGTGCCAGCAGCTCCAACGAGGGGCTAGGAGCTTTCTTT. Translating gives CASSSNEGLGAFF.

V is TRBV15 and J is TRBJ2-5; D is unresolved. Deletions cut 1 base from V and 4 bases from J, with 13 bases between. Germline CDR1 is LNHNV and CDR2 is YYDKDF (reference sequence). The CDR3 loop spans 15 amino acids. CDR3 loop: CATSRGGGNGETQYF. CDR3 nucleotides: TGTGCCACCAGCAGAGGAGGCGGAAACGGAGAGACCCAGTACTTC.

This clone has a single count. The rearrangement uses TRBV5-1 and TRBJ1-1; D might be TRBD1 (5 bases). The V and J ends lost 4 bases and 4 bases respectively, with 17 bases between them. Germline V gives CDR1 SGHRS, CDR2 YFSETQ. The CDR3 spans 15 residues. The CDR3 region has the DNA TGCGCCAGCAGCGCACGACCGGCGGGGGGCACTGAAGCTTTCTTT. Translation gives CASSARPAGGTEAFF.

This clone has only a few counts. The chain joins TRBV19 to TRBJ1-1; D is possibly TRBD1 (5 bases). The CDR3 covers 14 residues. Germline CDR1 reads LNHDA; CDR2 reads SQIVND (reference sequence). Between the trimmed V and J ends, which lost 2 bases and 6 bases, there was a span of 13 bases. In nucleotides, the CDR3 is TGTGCCAGTAGTATACTACGGGGCGAAGCTGAAGCTTTCTTT. Residues: CASSILRGEAEAFF. Full variable domain (missing parts from reference TRBV19 and TRBJ1-1): DGGITQSPKYLFRKEGQNVTLSCEQNLNHDAMYWYRQDPGQGLRLIYYSQIVNDFQKGDIAEGYSVSREKKESFPLTVTSAQKNPTAFYLCASSILRGEAEAFFGQGTRLTVV.

J is TRBJ2-3 and V is TRBV5-1; 11 bases line up with TRBD2. CDR3 length equals 17 residues. The V segment lost 0 bases and the J segment 3 bases; nucleotides outside the gene matches: 6. Germline loops: CDR1 SGHRS, CDR2 YFSETQ. As DNA, the CDR3 is TGCGCCAGCAGCTTGGAGCTAGCGGGGGGCGGGACAGATACGCAGTATTTT. It is translated as CASSLELAGGGTDTQYF.

This rearrangement joins TRBV6-5 to TRBJ2-7, with D perhaps TRBD1 or TRBD2 (6 bases each). Trimming took off 2 bases at V and 6 bases at J, with 17 bases between the two ends. Germline values: CDR1 MNHEY, CDR2 SVGAGI. This CDR3 is built from 15 residues. This CDR3 is CASSYARGLRTEQYF. The DNA of the CDR3 is TGTGCCAGCAGTTACGCCCGGGGGCTGCGGACCGAGCAGTACTTC.

V and J are TRBV7-2 and TRBJ2-7; D is possibly TRBD2 (7 bases). The CDR3 length is 18 residues. Trimming shortened V by 5 bases and J by 2 bases, and 25 bases separated the two germline ends. Germline V lookup: CDR1 SGHTA, CDR2 FQGNSA. The CDR3: CASSLTGGGGTRAYEQYF. The CDR3 nucleotides are TGTGCCAGCAGCCTTACGGGGGGAGGGGGGACCCGTGCCTACGAGCAGTACTTC.